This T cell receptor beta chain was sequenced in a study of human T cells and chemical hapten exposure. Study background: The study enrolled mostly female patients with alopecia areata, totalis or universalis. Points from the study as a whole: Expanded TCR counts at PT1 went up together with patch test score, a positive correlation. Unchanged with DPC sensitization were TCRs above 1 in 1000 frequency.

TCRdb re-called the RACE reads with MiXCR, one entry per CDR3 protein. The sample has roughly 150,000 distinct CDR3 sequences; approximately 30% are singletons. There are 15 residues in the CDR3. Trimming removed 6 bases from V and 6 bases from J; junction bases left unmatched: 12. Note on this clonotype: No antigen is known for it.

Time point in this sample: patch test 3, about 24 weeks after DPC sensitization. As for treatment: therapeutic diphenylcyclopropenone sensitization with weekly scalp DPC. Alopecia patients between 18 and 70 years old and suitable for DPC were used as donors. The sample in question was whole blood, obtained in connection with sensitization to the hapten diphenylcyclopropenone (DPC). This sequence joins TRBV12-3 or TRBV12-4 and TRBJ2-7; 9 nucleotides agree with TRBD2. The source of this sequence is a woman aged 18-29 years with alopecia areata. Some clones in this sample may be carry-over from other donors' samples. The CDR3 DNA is TGTGCCAGCAGCCTAGGGAGACTAGCGGCCCGCGAGCAGTACTTC. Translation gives CASSLGRLAAREQYF.